The clone carrying this T cell receptor beta chain has more than one count but fewer than ten. The antigen remains undetermined. CDR3 length: 13 residues. Germline loops: CDR1 SNHLY, CDR2 FYNNEI. V lost 5 bases and J lost 4, with 9 bases in between. This sample stems from a study of blood T cells in healthy people across ages. Total RNA, at least 6 micrograms per sample, was extracted from PBMCs. Primers used in a second PCR of roughly 7 to 12 cycles were a sample-barcoded 5' primer and a J-beta primer mix. Each of the cDNA molecules was tagged by a template-switch adaptor with 12 random nucleotides. TCRdb used MiXCR to reprocess the 5' RACE reads, holding one entry per CDR3 protein. The sample includes around 670,000 distinct CDR3 sequences, under 30% of them seen just once. Study conclusions and caveats: Expanded clonotype changes were possibly confounded by unknown donor CMV status.

The sequence was collected from a woman aged 80 or over in good health. The V call is TRBV2, the J call TRBJ1-5; D gene unclear. Material for sequencing was blood. The DNA for the CDR3 is TGTGCCAGCAGTAACGGGATGAATCAGCCCCAGCATTTT. It yields the protein CASSNGMNQPQHF.